One sample yielded the 29 T cell receptor beta chains listed below, sequenced in a study of CD8+ T cells in alopecia areata. RNA was extracted and reverse transcribed into cDNA as the sequencing template. Assay: immunoSEQ multiplex PCR; the TCRdb copy retains only in-frame clones and omits some. The table includes 150,000 or so clones, around 54% detected once. Sequenced: CD4+ T cells sorted from blood. These receptors all come from a human donor in good health.

This clone is a singleton in its sample. The chain joins TRBV6-6 to TRBJ1-2; D gene uncertain. CDR1 and CDR2 from the germline V gene are MNHNY and SVGAGI (reference sequence). V was pared by 10 bases and J by 4 bases, with 13 bases between. This CDR3 region has 12 residues. CDR3 sequence (DNA): TGTGCCACCGGTTGGGGTAGCTATGGCTACACCTTC. Amino acid sequence: CATGWGSYGYTF.

V gene TRBV5-6 combines with J gene TRBJ1-2; D is possibly TRBD1 (5 bases). Trimming took 4 bases from V and 7 from J, leaving 17 bases between them. The germline V gene has CDR1 SGHDT and CDR2 YYEEEE. This CDR3 has 14 residues. The CDR3 reads CASSGTPSKTGYTF. As DNA, the CDR3 is TGTGCCAGCAGCGGGACGCCATCAAAGACTGGCTACACCTTC.

This clone was detected a few times. The chain has TRBV28 and TRBJ2-4; TRBD1 matches 9 bases. The trim removed 3 bases at V and 9 bases at J, leaving 6 bases unmatched. The length of the CDR3 is 14 residues. Germline CDR1 and CDR2: MDHEN and SYDVKM. For the CDR3, the DNA is TGTGCCAGCAGTTTCCGACAGGGGGTGAGCATTCAGTACTTC. As protein: CASSFRQGVSIQYF. The complete variable domain, with remaining parts taken from reference TRBV28 and TRBJ2-4, reads DVKVTQSSRYLVKRTGEKVFLECVQDMDHENMFWYRQDPGLGLRLIYFSYDVKMKEKGDIPEGYSVSREKKERFSLILESASTNQTSMYLCASSFRQGVSIQYFGAGTRLSVL.

The rearrangement joins TRBV27 to TRBJ2-7; a possible D gene is TRBD2 (6 bases). Germline V gene lookup returns CDR1 MNHEY and CDR2 SMNVEV (reference sequence). V lost 4 bases and J 0 bases, leaving 13 bases between the germline ends. The CDR3 has 15 amino acids. CDR3 loop: CASSSYMTSSYEQYF. The CDR3 coding sequence is TGTGCCAGCAGTTCCTACATGACTAGCTCCTACGAGCAGTACTTC.

The CDR3 DNA reads as TGTGCCAGCAGCCGGAAGGGGGGGCAAGGTGAAAAACTGTTTTTT. Translation gives CASSRKGGQGEKLFF. V gene TRBV5-6 combines with J gene TRBJ1-4; D may be TRBD1 (6 bases). V lost 4 bases and J lost 7, with 17 bases in between. The CDR3 sequence is 15 residues long. Looked up from germline, CDR1 is SGHDT and CDR2 is YYEEEE.

V usage is TRBV5-1 and J usage is TRBJ1-4; no clear D gene. Trimming shortened V by 1 base and J by 6 bases, and 7 bases separated the two germline ends. Germline CDR1 and CDR2: SGHRS and YFSETQ. This CDR3 has 13 residues. The CDR3 DNA is TGCGCCAGCAGCTTGCAAGCGGATGAAAAACTGTTTTTT. Protein: CASSLQADEKLFF.

This clone was counted between two and nine times. The V and J genes are TRBV14 and TRBJ2-6; 7 bases fit TRBD1. V gave up 5 bases and J gave up 0 bases; unmatched junction bases: 7. Germline V lookup: CDR1 SGHDN, CDR2 FVKESK. There are 17 residues in the CDR3. The CDR3 bases are TGTGCCAGCAGCTCCGGGACAGTGATCTCTGGGGCCAACGTCCTGACTTTC. This encodes CASSSGTVISGANVLTF.

V and J are TRBV7-2 and TRBJ2-1; D possibly uses TRBD1 or TRBD2 (6 bases each). V was trimmed by 2 bases and J by 10 bases, leaving 9 bases between them. CDR1 is SGHTA, CDR2 FQGNSA, per germline. This CDR3 is built from 12 residues. The CDR3 region is CASSLWGAEQFF. The CDR3 nucleotides are TGTGCCAGCAGCTTATGGGGGGCCGAGCAGTTCTTC.

This clone was seen a few times. V and J are TRBV5-1 and TRBJ2-5; D is unresolved. CDR3 size: 13 residues. CDR1 and CDR2 from the germline V gene are SGHRS and YFSETQ. V gave up 6 bases and J gave up 2 bases, with 11 bases separating them. CDR3 in amino acids: CASTLDFQETQYF. In DNA form, the CDR3 reads TGCGCCAGCACCCTCGACTTTCAAGAGACCCAGTACTTC.

This clone showed up just once. The chain links TRBV29-1 to TRBJ2-6; D is perhaps TRBD2 (5 bases). Between the trimmed V and J ends, which lost 3 bases and 2 bases, there was a span of 8 bases. CDR3 size: 14 residues. Germline assignment: CDR1 SQVTM and CDR2 ANQGSEA. CDR3 nucleotide sequence: TGCAGCGTTGACCCCGGGGCTGGGGCCAACGTCCTGACTTTC. Amino acid sequence: CSVDPGAGANVLTF.

This clone occurred a few times. This sequence joins TRBV25-1 and TRBJ2-5; D is perhaps TRBD1 (6 bases). CDR1 and CDR2 from the germline V gene are MGHDK and SYGVNS. Deletions cut 2 bases from V and 2 bases from J, with 15 bases between. The CDR3 has 16 residues. DNA for the CDR3: TGTGCCAGCAGTGAAATGTCAACAGGGAATCAAGAGACCCAGTACTTC. As protein: CASSEMSTGNQETQYF.

This clone occurred a few times. The chain carries TRBV29-1 and TRBJ1-3, with a weak D call TRBD1 (5 bases). V was cut by 6 bases and J by 1 base, with 10 bases left in between. The V gene's germline CDR1 is SQVTM and CDR2 ANQGSEA. This CDR3 is built from 13 residues. The CDR3 region is CSVATGSGNTIYF. The DNA for the CDR3 is TGCAGCGTCGCTACAGGATCTGGAAACACCATATATTTT. The whole variable domain, remainder taken from reference TRBV29-1 and TRBJ1-3, is SAVISQKPSRDICQRGTSLTIQCQVDSQVTMMFWYRQQPGQSLTLIATANQGSEATYESGFVIDKFPISRPNLTFSTLTVSNMSPEDSSIYLCSVATGSGNTIYFGEGSWLTVV.

The rearrangement joins TRBV29-1 to TRBJ2-1; D remains ambiguous. Germline V gene lookup returns CDR1 SQVTM and CDR2 ANQGSEA. This CDR3 region has 11 residues. V gave up 7 bases and J gave up 4 bases, with 8 bases separating them. CDR3 coding DNA: TGCAGCGCTGCCGGATACAATGAGCAGTTCTTC. This codes for CSAAGYNEQFF.

The rearrangement uses TRBV10-3 and TRBJ2-3; no firm D call. V was pared by 0 bases and J by 1 base, with 5 bases between. CDR3 length: 14 residues. CDR1 and CDR2 from the germline V gene are ENHRY and SYGVKD. CDR3 sequence reads: CAISESAGTDTQYF. As DNA, the CDR3 is TGTGCCATCAGTGAGTCGGCGGGCACAGATACGCAGTATTTT.

This clone has only one observation. The chain links TRBV5-1 to TRBJ2-1; 8 positions agree with TRBD2. Trimming removed 1 base from V and 3 bases from J; junction bases left unmatched: 6. The length of the CDR3 is 16 residues. Germline loops: CDR1 SGHRS, CDR2 YFSETQ. The CDR3 spells CASSLYSGSFYNEQFF. CDR3 bases: TGCGCCAGCAGCTTGTACAGCGGGAGCTTCTACAATGAGCAGTTCTTC.

The rearrangement uses TRBV4-2 and TRBJ1-5, with no clear D. Trimming removed 0 bases from V and 5 bases from J, with 11 bases in between. CDR1 and CDR2 from the germline V gene are LGHNA and YNFKEQ. This CDR3 spans 15 amino acids. The CDR3 DNA follows: TGTGCCAGCAGCCAAGAGGGCCAAGCGGATCAGCCCCAGCATTTT. Protein product: CASSQEGQADQPQHF.

The genes are TRBV27 and TRBJ2-7; D possibly corresponds to TRBD1 (6 bases). V was shortened by 5 bases and J by 0 bases, with 8 bases between the two germline ends. This CDR3 has 13 amino acids. From germline, CDR1 is MNHEY and CDR2 SMNVEV (reference sequence). The CDR3 sequence: CASSRTASYEQYF. DNA for the CDR3: TGTGCCAGCAGTCGGACAGCCTCCTACGAGCAGTACTTC.

This clone was seen more than once but under ten times. V gene TRBV7-9 combines with J gene TRBJ2-7; 12 bases are a match to TRBD2. Germline V lookup: CDR1 SEHNR, CDR2 FQNEAQ (reference sequence). V gave up 6 bases and J gave up 2 bases; unmatched junction bases: 5. This CDR3 region has 15 residues. The CDR3 region is CASRPTSGSPYEQYF. CDR3 nucleotide sequence: TGTGCCAGCAGACCGACTAGCGGGAGTCCCTACGAGCAGTACTTC.

The chain uses TRBV9 and TRBJ2-7; D is possibly TRBD2 (6 bases). The CDR3 is made up of 15 amino acids. From germline, CDR1 is SGDLS and CDR2 YYNGEE. V lost 3 bases to trimming and J lost 0 bases, with 13 bases between them. The CDR3 spells CASSERAGSSYEQYF. As DNA, the CDR3 is TGTGCCAGCAGCGAGAGAGCGGGTAGCTCCTACGAGCAGTACTTC.

The chain couples TRBV5-1 to TRBJ1-1; D not resolved. The CDR3 has 15 amino acids. CDR1 SGHRS and CDR2 YFSETQ come from the germline V gene. Trimming stripped 3 bases from V and 4 bases from J, with 16 bases between. The CDR3 DNA reads TGCGCCAGCAGCTCCGAGGCACCCGGCAGCACTGAAGCTTTCTTT. It is translated as CASSSEAPGSTEAFF. Drawing the rest from reference TRBV5-1 and TRBJ1-1, the complete variable domain is KAGVTQTPRYLIKTRGQQVTLSCSPISGHRSVSWYQQTPGQGLQFLFEYFSETQRNKGNFPGRFSGRQFSNSRSEMNVSTLELGDSALYLCASSSEAPGSTEAFFGQGTRLTVV.

This chain connects TRBV29-1 to TRBJ1-1; 10 nucleotides align to TRBD1. The CDR3 is 13 residues long. After removal of 7 bases from V and 4 bases from J, the junction contained 6 bases not matched to a gene. Germline V gene data show CDR1 as SQVTM and CDR2 as ANQGSEA. The CDR3 DNA is TGCAGCGCCTCCGGACAGGGGGGCACTGAAGCTTTCTTT. The encoded protein is CSASGQGGTEAFF. Supplemented by reference TRBV29-1 and TRBJ1-1, the full variable domain reads SAVISQKPSRDICQRGTSLTIQCQVDSQVTMMFWYRQQPGQSLTLIATANQGSEATYESGFVIDKFPISRPNLTFSTLTVSNMSPEDSSIYLCSASGQGGTEAFFGQGTRLTVV.

The chain recombines TRBV29-1 with TRBJ2-1; 8 bases line up with TRBD2. Losses at the gene ends were 8 bases for V and 1 base for J; bases not matched to a gene: 7. Looked up from germline, CDR1 is SQVTM and CDR2 is ANQGSEA. The CDR3 has 14 amino acids. CDR3 in amino acids: CSTRGGASYNEQFF. CDR3 in DNA: TGCAGCACCCGGGGGGGGGCTTCCTACAATGAGCAGTTCTTC.

This sequence joins TRBV6-1 and TRBJ2-5; D is possibly TRBD2 (5 bases). The CDR3 totals 14 residues. CDR1 and CDR2 from the germline V gene are MNHNS and SASEGT. The V end was cut by 3 bases, the J end by 2 bases, with 10 bases between. CDR3 DNA sequence: TGTGCCAGCAGTGATCTCCCGGGACAAGAGACCCAGTACTTC. Protein sequence: CASSDLPGQETQYF.

As to this clone: This sample also contains other DNA sequences that code for the same CDR3. This sequence joins TRBV7-2 and TRBJ2-5, with D unclear. Trimming left V 4 bases short and J 1 base short, with 7 bases between. The CDR3 totals 13 residues. Germline CDR1 SGHTA, CDR2 FQGNSA. The CDR3 spells CASSSRVQETQYF. The DNA for the CDR3 is TGTGCCAGCAGCTCTAGAGTCCAAGAGACCCAGTACTTC.

J is TRBJ2-4 and V is TRBV7-9; D is uncertain. This CDR3 is built from 11 residues. Deletions cut 3 bases from V and 10 bases from J, with 7 bases between. Germline CDR1 reads SEHNR; CDR2 reads FQNEAQ (reference sequence). As DNA, the CDR3 is TGTGCCAGCAGCTTTACAGAAATTCAGTACTTC. Protein: CASSFTEIQYF.

This clone has more than one count but fewer than ten. The chain recombines TRBV4-1 with TRBJ1-1; D not resolved. The CDR3 has 14 amino acids. Deletions cut 2 bases from V and 5 bases from J, with 12 bases between. Germline V CDR1 and CDR2: MGHRA, YSYEKL. The CDR3: CASSQRQPMTEAFF. CDR3 coding DNA: TGCGCCAGCAGCCAAAGGCAGCCTATGACTGAAGCTTTCTTT.

The V and J genes are TRBV5-4 and TRBJ2-2; D remains ambiguous. The length of the CDR3 is 13 residues. Germline V gene sequence: CDR1 SGHNT, CDR2 YYREEE (reference sequence). V was clipped by 0 bases and J by 6 bases, with 6 bases between them. CDR3 nucleotide sequence: TGTGCCAGCAGCTTGGAGCGAGCCGGGGAGCTGTTTTTT. Protein sequence: CASSLERAGELFF.

The chain has TRBV20-1 and TRBJ2-1, with unresolved D. V was cut by 3 bases and J by 5 bases, with 5 bases left in between. This CDR3 region has 11 residues. Germline lookup yields CDR1 DFQATT and CDR2 SNEGSKA (reference sequence). For the CDR3, the DNA is TGCAGTGCTAGGCCACACAATGAGCAGTTCTTC. As protein: CSARPHNEQFF.

V is TRBV28 and J is TRBJ2-6; 11 positions agree with TRBD1. Trimming removed 4 bases from V and 3 bases from J; junction bases left unmatched: 8. This CDR3 spans 18 amino acids. Germline V lookup: CDR1 MDHEN, CDR2 SYDVKM. CDR3 bases: TGTGCCAGCAGTTCAGGACAGGGGGCGCTTAGTGGGGCCAACGTCCTGACTTTC. This gives the protein CASSSGQGALSGANVLTF.